This T cell receptor beta chain was captured by sequencing in a study of blood T cells in healthy people across ages. The germline V gene has CDR1 LGHDT and CDR2 YNNKEL (reference sequence). The V end was cut by 3 bases, the J end by 8 bases, with 7 bases between. This CDR3 comprises 12 residues. Study-wide results and limits: Older age went with lower TCR beta diversity per million T cells, in a roughly linear way. The unknown donor CMV status may have confounded expanded clonotype changes. A strong correlation was found between TCR beta diversity and the percentage of naive T cells. Naive and antigen-experienced cells were not separated, limiting conclusive comparison.

A second PCR of 7 to 11 cycles used a sample-barcoded 5' primer and a J-beta primer mix. TCRdb reprocessed the 5' RACE reads via MiXCR and lists one record per CDR3 protein. The table lists about 900,000 distinct CDR3 sequences, roughly 52% of them singletons. As for this clonotype: Its antigen is as yet unknown.

The V call is TRBV3-1, the J call TRBJ2-2; D remains ambiguous. Material for sequencing was blood. The TCR sequence derives from a man aged 25 to 40 in good health. The CDR3 spells CASSQNGGELFF. The CDR3 DNA reads TGTGCCAGCAGCCAGAACGGAGGGGAGCTGTTTTTT.